This TCR beta chain was observed in a study of Ad26.COV2.S vaccination and SARS-CoV-2 variants. Sequenced by immunoSEQ multiplex PCR; TCRdb stores in-frame clones only, minus some. The repertoire consists of hundreds of thousands of clones, with more than 75% occurring once and the leading ten covering roughly 3.2%. The germline V gene encodes CDR1 LGHDT and CDR2 YNNKEL (reference sequence). V was cut by 8 bases and J by 5 bases, with 15 bases left in between. The CDR3 extends over 14 amino acids. Stated treatment: roughly 19 received Ad26.COV2.S at low or high dose, single or two shots; about 5 received placebo; per-sample allocation not given. Specimen acquisition occurred on day 63 following the initial vaccine or placebo injection. This clone was observed a few times.

This clonotype originated in a person between 18 and 60 years old who received the Ad26.COV2.S COVID-19 vaccine or a placebo. The gene calls are TRBV3-1 (or the pseudogene TRBV3-2) and TRBJ1-4; D is perhaps TRBD1 (5 bases). This sample comprised peripheral blood, obtained in a trial of Ad26.COV2.S vaccine versus placebo. The CDR3 nucleotides read TGTGCCAGCGGGGGTAGGGGACGGAATGAAAAACTGTTTTTT. It is translated as CASGGRGRNEKLFF.